One sample yielded the 9 T cell receptor beta chains listed below, sequenced in a study of T cell changes during pregnancy in multiple sclerosis. Some clones are missing from TCRdb's copy, which holds only in-frame ones; the method was immunoSEQ multiplex PCR. The table shows approximately 88,000 clones, with around 92% occurring only once. The sequencing here drew on peripheral blood, taken in the first trimester of pregnancy. These receptor sequences come from a female donor with multiple sclerosis, enrolled in a pregnancy study.

This clone was counted once. The chain carries TRBV10-3 and TRBJ2-6, with 7 bases that match TRBD1. With V trimmed by 5 bases and J by 2 bases, 3 bases remained unmatched. This CDR3 is 15 amino acids long. Per germline, CDR1 ENHRY and CDR2 SYGVKD. The DNA for the CDR3 is TGTGCCATCAGTCATGACAGGGCTGGGGCCAACGTCCTGACTTTC. It is translated as CAISHDRAGANVLTF.

The chain joins TRBV5-6 to TRBJ2-7; the match to TRBD1 covers 7 bases. V shed 4 bases and J 2 bases; nucleotides not matched to a gene: 6. Looked up from germline, CDR1 is SGHDT and CDR2 is YYEEEE. CDR3 length: 14 residues. CDR3 in amino acids: CASSHQTGPYEQYF. CDR3 nucleotides: TGTGCCAGCAGCCACCAGACAGGGCCCTACGAGCAGTACTTC.

This clone has only a few counts. This rearrangement joins TRBV5-4 to TRBJ1-1, with no clear D. Trimming removed 0 bases from V and 1 base from J, with 7 bases in between. CDR3 length: 14 amino acids. The germline CDR1 and CDR2 sequences are SGHNT and YYREEE (reference sequence). CDR3 nucleotides: TGTGCCAGCAGCTTGGTGCAGAAGAACACTGAAGCTTTCTTT. Translated: CASSLVQKNTEAFF.

The chain links TRBV5-6 to TRBJ1-1, with D possibly matching TRBD1 (6 bases). The CDR3 has 12 amino acids. Trimming stripped 5 bases from V and 10 bases from J, with 15 bases between. Germline V lookup: CDR1 SGHDT, CDR2 YYEEEE. As DNA, the CDR3 is TGTGCCAGCAGTAATCAGGGGCTTGCAGCTTTCTTT. Translating it yields CASSNQGLAAFF.

V and J are TRBV28 and TRBJ1-1, with a possible D match to TRBD1 (6 bases). This CDR3 has 12 amino acids. The germline V gene encodes CDR1 MDHEN and CDR2 SYDVKM. V was pared by 6 bases and J by 3 bases, with 8 bases between. CDR3 sequence reads: CASRNRDTEAFF. In DNA, the CDR3 is TGTGCCAGCAGGAACAGGGACACTGAAGCTTTCTTT. Supplemented by reference TRBV28 and TRBJ1-1, the full variable domain reads DVKVTQSSRYLVKRTGEKVFLECVQDMDHENMFWYRQDPGLGLRLIYFSYDVKMKEKGDIPEGYSVSREKKERFSLILESASTNQTSMYLCASRNRDTEAFFGQGTRLTVV.

The chain has TRBV5-4 and TRBJ2-5; weak D call: TRBD2 (5 bases). CDR1 is SGHNT, CDR2 YYREEE, per germline (reference sequence). V lost 4 bases and J 2 bases, leaving 15 bases between the germline ends. The CDR3 runs 15 residues. The CDR3 DNA sequence: TGTGCCAGCAGCCTACCAGGACTGGGGCAAGAGACCCAGTACTTC. Translation gives CASSLPGLGQETQYF.

The V and J genes are TRBV19 and TRBJ2-1; 13 nucleotides agree with TRBD2. From germline, CDR1 is LNHDA and CDR2 SQIVND (reference sequence). The CDR3 contains 15 residues. Germline trimming cut 7 bases from V and 9 bases from J; bases unmatched to any gene: 9. As DNA, the CDR3 is TGTGCCAGTACCTCACTAGCGGGAGGGCGTGGTGAGCAGTTCTTC. It encodes CASTSLAGGRGEQFF.

This clone was seen a few times. V usage is TRBV29-1 and J usage is TRBJ1-1; possibly TRBD1 for D (5 bases). Germline lookup yields CDR1 SQVTM and CDR2 ANQGSEA. V shed 1 base and J shed 3 bases, with 12 bases lying between them. The CDR3 has 14 amino acids. The CDR3 region is CSVEGGRGDTEAFF. CDR3 coding DNA: TGCAGCGTTGAAGGGGGACGGGGGGACACTGAAGCTTTCTTT.

The rearrangement links TRBV30 to TRBJ2-1; 9 positions agree with TRBD2. The CDR3 loop spans 15 amino acids. In germline, CDR1 is GTSNPN, CDR2 SVGIG (reference sequence). Trimming at V came to 1 base and at J to 6 bases, leaving 7 bases not matched to a gene. The CDR3 protein is CAWSGMAGGPNEQFF. The CDR3 DNA is TGTGCCTGGAGTGGAATGGCGGGAGGGCCCAATGAGCAGTTCTTC.